A single sample is the source of the 25 T cell receptor beta chains below, sequenced in a study of cytomegalovirus exposure and HLA in healthy donors. The PCR contained 60 Vbeta and 13 Jbeta primers. TCRdb's table, derived via immunoSEQ multiplex PCR, lists solely in-frame clones and lacks some. The profile covers more than 85,000 clones, with 75% to 85% appearing a single time and about 6.3% taken by the ten largest. Material: PBMCs. These receptors were taken from a man younger than 35 in good health and CMV-seronegative.

The rearrangement links TRBV4-1 to TRBJ2-5, with D perhaps TRBD1 (6 bases). The J call may be mistaken, given a closer DNA end match to TRBJ2-7. The CDR3 is 13 amino acids. The germline gives CDR1 MGHRA, CDR2 YSYEKL. CDR3 sequence reads: CASSPWTAYEQYF. The CDR3 DNA is TGCGCCAGCAGCCCATGGACAGCCTACGAGCAGTACTTC.

V and J are TRBV29-1 and TRBJ1-2, with D unresolved. Trimming stripped 4 bases from V and 8 bases from J, with 17 bases between. The germline CDR1 and CDR2 sequences are SQVTM and ANQGSEA. The CDR3 runs to 13 residues. Here the CDR3 DNA reads TGCAGCGTTGCGAGGGAGCCCTGGGAAGGCTACACCTTC. It yields the protein CSVAREPWEGYTF.

The chain is built from TRBV6-6 and TRBJ1-5; 9 positions match TRBD1. The CDR3 covers 14 residues. The V segment lost 11 bases and the J segment 1 base; nucleotides outside the gene matches: 6. Germline CDR1 is MNHNY and CDR2 is SVGAGI (reference sequence). The DNA of the CDR3 is TGTGCCGGCAAGACAGGGGGGAGCAATCAGCCCCAGCATTTT. It encodes CAGKTGGSNQPQHF.

The chain carries TRBV29-1 and TRBJ2-1; D uncertain. Trimming stripped 4 bases from V and 4 bases from J, with 8 bases between. From germline, CDR1 is SQVTM and CDR2 ANQGSEA. CDR3 length: 12 amino acids. The CDR3 reads CSVAPQYNEQFF. As DNA, the CDR3 is TGCAGCGTTGCCCCACAGTACAATGAGCAGTTCTTC.

This chain connects TRBV19 to TRBJ2-5; D not certain. Germline V CDR1 and CDR2: LNHDA, SQIVND (reference sequence). This CDR3 has 13 residues. Between the trimmed V and J ends, which lost 1 base and 3 bases, there was a span of 6 bases. CDR3 DNA sequence: TGTGCCAGTAGTATAGGGCAAAAAGAGACCCAGTACTTC. Its protein is CASSIGQKETQYF.

The chain joins TRBV29-1 to TRBJ1-1, with D maybe TRBD1 (5 bases). The CDR3 has 15 residues. The germline V and J ends were trimmed by 2 bases and 0 bases, with 13 bases remaining between them. Per the germline V gene, CDR1 is SQVTM and CDR2 is ANQGSEA. The CDR3 spells CSVEMAGRVNTEAFF. In nucleotides, the CDR3 is TGCAGCGTTGAAATGGCAGGGAGGGTGAACACTGAAGCTTTCTTT.

V is TRBV2 and J is TRBJ1-2; perhaps TRBD1 as D (5 bases). V was trimmed by 8 bases and J by 4 bases, leaving 11 bases between them. The CDR3 covers 12 residues. The germline V gene encodes CDR1 SNHLY and CDR2 FYNNEI. CDR3 sequence: CASRPRGYGYTF. In DNA, the CDR3 is TGTGCCAGCCGCCCAAGGGGCTATGGCTACACCTTC.

The chain has TRBV7-2 and TRBJ2-4; TRBD1 agrees at 8 bases. V lost 5 bases and J lost 7; bases outside the gene matches: 7. CDR1 and CDR2 from the germline V gene are SGHTA and FQGNSA. The CDR3 runs 14 residues. The chain's CDR3 is CASSKGQGRNIQYF. Here the CDR3 DNA reads TGTGCCAGCAGCAAAGGACAGGGAAGGAACATTCAGTACTTC.

The rearrangement joins TRBV30 to TRBJ1-1; 12 bases fit TRBD1. V dropped 0 bases and J dropped 0; count of bases not matched to a gene: 5. Germline CDR1 reads GTSNPN; CDR2 reads SVGIG (reference sequence). The CDR3 is 17 residues long. The CDR3 here is CAWSVGTGGRMNTEAFF. DNA of the CDR3: TGTGCCTGGAGTGTCGGGACAGGGGGCAGGATGAACACTGAAGCTTTCTTT.

This rearrangement joins TRBV7-9 to TRBJ2-4, with D maybe TRBD1 (6 bases). CDR3 size: 16 residues. V lost 5 bases and J lost 2, with 16 bases in between. CDR1 is SEHNR, CDR2 FQNEAQ, per germline (reference sequence). This CDR3 is CASSEQGEGSKNIQYF. The CDR3 DNA reads as TGTGCCAGCAGCGAACAGGGTGAGGGGTCCAAAAACATTCAGTACTTC.

The V gene is TRBV4-3, the J gene TRBJ2-5, with 9 nucleotides matching TRBD2. J gave up 1 base and V 4 bases, and 4 bases lay outside the gene matches. The CDR3 extends over 15 amino acids. Germline CDR1 reads LGHNA; CDR2 reads YSLEER. CDR3 coding DNA: TGCGCCAGCAGCCCCGGACTAGCGAGCCAAGAGACCCAGTACTTC. Its translation is CASSPGLASQETQYF.

With regard to this clone: A junction boundary mismatches the germline segment, possibly from a read error. The chain is built from TRBV7-2 and TRBJ2-1, with TRBD1 as a possible D gene (6 bases). Germline values: CDR1 SGHTA, CDR2 FQGNSA. The CDR3 runs 16 residues. CDR3 nucleotides: TGTGCCAGCAGCTTAGTTGGGAGTCCGGGACACCGAACAGAGGTCTTC. Amino acid sequence: CASSLVGSPGHRTEVF.

The chain carries TRBV4-1 and TRBJ1-2; tentative D call: TRBD1 (6 bases). CDR1 MGHRA and CDR2 YSYEKL come from the germline V gene. Trimming stripped 1 base from V and 2 bases from J, with 11 bases between. The CDR3 contains 15 residues. CDR3 nucleotides: TGCGCCAGCAGCCAAGCCGGGACACCCAACTATGGCTACACCTTC. Translation gives CASSQAGTPNYGYTF.

J is TRBJ2-1 and V is TRBV4-3; TRBD2 agrees at 10 bases. V was clipped by 0 bases and J by 5 bases; unmatched bases: 4. Germline V lookup: CDR1 LGHNA, CDR2 YSLEER. The CDR3 loop spans 16 amino acids. The CDR3 sequence is CASSQEAGGNDNEQFF. The DNA for the CDR3 is TGCGCCAGCAGCCAAGAAGCGGGAGGGAATGACAATGAGCAGTTCTTC.

The DNA for the CDR3 is TGTGCCAGCAGTAGACGACAGGGCGACTATGGCTACACCTTC. Translating gives CASSRRQGDYGYTF. V and J are TRBV6-5 and TRBJ1-2; the match to TRBD1 covers 7 bases. Per the germline V gene, CDR1 is MNHEY and CDR2 is SVGAGI. The CDR3 length is 14 residues. The trim removed 5 bases at V and 3 bases at J, leaving 6 bases unmatched.

This chain joins TRBV5-4 and TRBJ2-5; unclear D gene. This CDR3 is built from 12 residues. CDR1 and CDR2 from the germline V gene are SGHNT and YYREEE (reference sequence). The ends were cut back, 2 bases at V and 4 bases at J, with 6 bases in the middle. CDR3 bases: TGTGCCAGCAGCTTTCCGGGAGAGACCCAGTACTTC. Its protein product is CASSFPGETQYF.

The chain uses TRBV4-3 and TRBJ1-2, with 10 positions matching TRBD1. The V gene's germline CDR1 is LGHNA and CDR2 YSLEER. V lost 4 bases to trimming and J lost 4 bases; unmatched junction nucleotides: 9. The CDR3 has 16 residues. The CDR3 loop is CASSRETGQGTYGYTF. Here the CDR3 DNA reads TGCGCCAGCAGCCGAGAGACGGGACAGGGGACCTATGGCTACACCTTC.

This clone came up once. The rearrangement joins TRBV7-2 to TRBJ2-7; 9 bases are a match to TRBD2. CDR1 SGHTA and CDR2 FQGNSA come from the germline V gene. V lost 5 bases to trimming and J lost 3 bases; unmatched junction nucleotides: 5. This CDR3 is 14 amino acids long. Here the CDR3 reads CASSPGLALYEQYF. As DNA, the CDR3 is TGTGCCAGCAGCCCGGGACTAGCTCTCTACGAGCAGTACTTC.

In this sample, this clone turned up once. The chain links TRBV29-1 to TRBJ2-1; the match to TRBD2 covers 8 bases. The CDR3 runs 13 residues. Germline values: CDR1 SQVTM, CDR2 ANQGSEA. V trimming: 7 bases; J trimming: 7 bases; junction bases outside the gene matches: 9. The CDR3 reads CSGRAGGSNEQFF. Written as DNA, the CDR3 is TGCAGCGGGAGGGCGGGAGGATCGAATGAGCAGTTCTTC.

CDR3 amino acids: CASGGPRKGSYEQYF. CDR3 DNA: TGTGCCAGCGGAGGACCTCGTAAAGGATCCTACGAGCAGTACTTC. The chain employs TRBV28 and TRBJ2-7; TRBD2 is a possible D gene (5 bases). Germline V gene data show CDR1 as MDHEN and CDR2 as SYDVKM. V dropped 8 bases and J dropped 1 base, with 18 bases sitting between them. The CDR3 contains 15 residues.

J is TRBJ2-3 and V is TRBV30; D is undetermined. The CDR3 length is 16 residues. Germline CDR1 is GTSNPN and CDR2 is SVGIG (reference sequence). V was pared by 0 bases and J by 1 base, with 14 bases between. The CDR3 spells CAWSVWNSPRTDTQYF. The CDR3 DNA reads as TGTGCCTGGAGTGTATGGAACAGCCCTCGCACAGATACGCAGTATTTT.

The V gene is TRBV7-6, the J gene TRBJ2-7; D is undetermined. Germline-derived CDR1 and CDR2 are SGHVS and FNYEAQ. The V end lost 3 bases, the J end lost 3 bases, and 3 bases lay between the germline ends. The CDR3 sequence is 11 residues long. CDR3 nucleotides: TGTGCCAGCAGCTTTTACTACGAGCAGTACTTC. Translating gives CASSFYYEQYF.

Of note for this clone: Compared with germline, one end of the junction differs, possibly owing to a read error. The J gene is TRBJ1-3, the V gene TRBV11-2; 9 bases fit TRBD1. CDR3 size: 12 residues. Germline V gives CDR1 SGHAT, CDR2 FQNNGV. The CDR3 sequence is CASSYARTGADF. The CDR3 region has the DNA TGTGCCAGCAGTTACGCCCGGACAGGGGCGGATTTT.

The rearrangement links TRBV29-1 to TRBJ1-2, with 11 bases identical to TRBD1. Trimming took 3 bases from V and 7 from J; bases not matched to a gene: 1. CDR1 is SQVTM and CDR2 is ANQGSEA in the germline V gene. The CDR3 is made up of 12 amino acids. In DNA form, the CDR3 reads TGCAGCGTTGAGGGACAGGGGGGTGGCTACACCTTC. It yields the protein CSVEGQGGGYTF.

The V call is TRBV4-1, the J call TRBJ1-5, with 8 positions matching TRBD1. After removal of 2 bases from V and 2 bases from J, the junction contained 20 bases not matched to a gene. Germline lookup yields CDR1 MGHRA and CDR2 YSYEKL. The CDR3 is 21 residues long. The CDR3, as DNA: TGCGCCAGCAGCCAAAAGATTCCAGGGACAGGTGAACTAGGTGGCAATCAGCCCCAGCATTTT. Translated: CASSQKIPGTGELGGNQPQHF.